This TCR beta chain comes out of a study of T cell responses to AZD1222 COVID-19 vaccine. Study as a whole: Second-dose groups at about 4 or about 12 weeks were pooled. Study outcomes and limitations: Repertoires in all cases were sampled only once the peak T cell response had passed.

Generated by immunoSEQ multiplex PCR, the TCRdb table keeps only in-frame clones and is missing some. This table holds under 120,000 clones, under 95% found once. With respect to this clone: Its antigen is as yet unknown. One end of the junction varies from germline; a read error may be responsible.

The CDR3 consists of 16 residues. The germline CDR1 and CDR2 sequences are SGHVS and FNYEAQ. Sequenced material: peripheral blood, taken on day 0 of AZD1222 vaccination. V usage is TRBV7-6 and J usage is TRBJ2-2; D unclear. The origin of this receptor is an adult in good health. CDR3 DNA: TGTGCCAGCAGCTTAGCGCGCAAAGCGAAGACCGGGGAGCTGTTTTTT. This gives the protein CASSLARKAKTGELFF.